The 30 T cell receptor beta chains in this list originate from one sample, sequenced in a study of CD8 T cells in ankylosing spondylitis. One entry per CDR3 protein results from TCRdb running MiXCR on the 5' RACE reads. Counted here are some 130,000 distinct CDR3 sequences, about an eighth occurring once; the ten biggest clones make up approximately 4%. Sequencing was done on a sample of blood, either unsorted or a sorted T cell fraction (not recorded which). The receptor set was obtained from a female donor with ankylosing spondylitis or in good health (not recorded which).

The genes are TRBV30 and TRBJ1-2, with D tentatively TRBD1 (6 bases). CDR3 length: 14 amino acids. Germline V gene sequence: CDR1 GTSNPN, CDR2 SVGIG (reference sequence). Trimming shortened V by 4 bases and J by 3 bases, and 15 bases separated the two germline ends. The CDR3 here is CAWKYGRGYYGYTF. The DNA of the CDR3 is TGTGCCTGGAAATACGGCAGGGGTTACTATGGCTACACCTTC.

This clonotype was picked up many times. The rearrangement uses TRBV5-1 and TRBJ2-2; D might be TRBD1 or TRBD2, each matching 5 bases. Trimming took off 6 bases at V and 3 bases at J, with 15 bases between the two ends. This CDR3 is built from 15 residues. The germline V gene encodes CDR1 SGHRS and CDR2 YFSETQ. The CDR3 DNA is TGCGCCAGCAACCCCTCGGGGACGGACACCGGGGAGCTGTTTTTT. Protein sequence: CASNPSGTDTGELFF.

The sample holds many counts of this clonotype. This sequence joins TRBV12-3 or TRBV12-4 and TRBJ2-4; TRBD1 is a possible D gene (8 bases). Deletions cut 6 bases from V and 4 bases from J, with 16 bases between. The CDR3 totals 15 residues. CDR3 coding DNA: TGTGCCAGCAGAACACAGGGGGGGATAAAAAACATTCAGTACTTC. Its protein is CASRTQGGIKNIQYF.

The chain employs TRBV20-1 and TRBJ1-5, with 8 bases lining up with TRBD1. Unmatched junction bases numbered 16, after V lost 5 bases and J lost 1 base. CDR1 is DFQATT and CDR2 is SNEGSKA in the germline V gene (reference sequence). The CDR3 is 18 amino acids. CDR3 in DNA: TGCAGTGCTCCCTACTTACAGGGGGATAGTTGGAGCAATCAGCCCCAGCATTTT. Translation gives CSAPYLQGDSWSNQPQHF.

In its sample, this clonotype was seen many times. The chain employs TRBV12-3 or TRBV12-4 and TRBJ2-1; 10 bases align to TRBD2. The trim removed 4 bases at V and 9 bases at J, leaving 9 bases unmatched. The CDR3 is made up of 15 amino acids. The CDR3 bases are TGTGCCAGCAGTTGGGCTAGCGGGAGTTATTTTGAGCAGTTCTTC. Protein sequence: CASSWASGSYFEQFF.

The chain is built from TRBV13 and TRBJ1-1; D is unresolved. CDR3 length equals 14 residues. Germline lookup yields CDR1 PRHDT and CDR2 FYEKMQ (reference sequence). Deletions cut 0 bases from V and 0 bases from J, with 5 bases between. CDR3 nucleotides: TGTGCCAGCAGCTTAGGCGAGATGAACACTGAAGCTTTCTTT. This translates into CASSLGEMNTEAFF. Full variable domain (missing parts from reference TRBV13 and TRBJ1-1): AAGVIQSPRHLIKEKRETATLKCYPIPRHDTVYWYQQGPGQDPQFLISFYEKMQSDKGSIPDRFSAQQFSDYHSELNMSSLELGDSALYFCASSLGEMNTEAFFGQGTRLTVV.

In its sample, this clonotype was seen many times. The chain uses TRBV20-1 and TRBJ2-3; D gene ambiguous. From germline, CDR1 is DFQATT and CDR2 SNEGSKA (reference sequence). This CDR3 has 13 residues. With 0 bases removed from V and 2 bases from J, the gap between germline ends came to 6 bases. For the CDR3, the DNA is TGCAGTGCTAGAGATTCGTACACAGATACGCAGTATTTT. This translates into CSARDSYTDTQYF.

Details on this clonotype: A read error may be the cause here, since a much bigger clone is one base away. V usage is TRBV12-3 or TRBV12-4 and J usage is TRBJ2-1; 8 bases are a match to TRBD1. CDR3 size: 18 residues. After removal of 3 bases from V and 4 bases from J, the junction contained 14 bases not matched to a gene. The CDR3 loop is CASSFERTGNPIYNEQFF. The CDR3 DNA reads as TGTGCCAGCAGTTTCGAGAGGACAGGGAATCCCATTTACAATGAGCAGTTCTTC.

This clonotype was seen repeatedly, ten times or more. The rearrangement links TRBV30 to TRBJ2-5; no clear D gene. Trimming left V 4 bases short and J 2 bases short, with 5 bases between. CDR1 and CDR2 (germline): GTSNPN, SVGIG (reference sequence). This CDR3 comprises 11 residues. The CDR3 sequence is CAWKTQETQYF. The CDR3 DNA reads as TGTGCCTGGAAAACACAAGAGACCCAGTACTTC.

This clonotype was seen at least ten times. The J gene is TRBJ2-3, the V gene TRBV12-3 or TRBV12-4, with D unclear. The CDR3 is 14 amino acids. The V gene lost 6 bases and the J gene lost 1 base, with 11 bases spanning the gap. CDR3 nucleotide sequence: TGTGCCAGCAGCACGACTCGCGGCACAGATACGCAGTATTTT. It specifies CASSTTRGTDTQYF.

This clonotype came up a few times. The chain recombines TRBV30 with TRBJ1-1, with a weak D call TRBD1 (5 bases). The CDR3 is 12 amino acids. From germline, CDR1 is GTSNPN and CDR2 SVGIG (reference sequence). The V and J ends lost 0 bases and 11 bases respectively, with 13 bases between them. The CDR3, as DNA: TGTGCCTGGAGTGTACTTGGCGAGGGGGCTTTCTTT. Its translation: CAWSVLGEGAFF.

This clonotype occurred many times. The genes are TRBV5-5 and TRBJ2-1; 13 bases align to TRBD2. Germline V lookup: CDR1 SGHKS, CDR2 YYEKEE (reference sequence). The CDR3 consists of 15 residues. Germline trimming cut 4 bases from V and 5 bases from J; bases unmatched to any gene: 3. CDR3 loop: CASSRLAGGHNEQFF. The CDR3 bases are TGTGCCAGCAGCCGACTAGCGGGAGGCCACAATGAGCAGTTCTTC.

For this clonotype: Germline and junction disagree at one end, which may indicate a read error. This chain connects TRBV10-3 to TRBJ2-7; 7 nucleotides line up with TRBD2. Per germline, CDR1 ENHRY and CDR2 SYGVKD. The CDR3 consists of 15 residues. The CDR3 protein is CGIIDSSGSSYEQYF. The CDR3 DNA follows: TGTGGCATCATTGACTCTAGCGGCAGCTCCTACGAGCAGTACTTC.

This clonotype was recorded at least ten times. This sequence joins TRBV5-1 and TRBJ2-5, with TRBD2 matching 8 bases. Germline trimming cut 4 bases from V and 5 bases from J; bases unmatched to any gene: 10. Germline CDR1 and CDR2: SGHRS and YFSETQ. CDR3 size: 15 residues. CDR3 in DNA: TGCGCCAGCAGCACCAGCGGGAGCGCGTTGGAGACCCAGTACTTC. Translation: CASSTSGSALETQYF.

This clonotype was picked up many times. The chain couples TRBV12-3 or TRBV12-4 to TRBJ2-3; no reliable D call. There are 16 residues in the CDR3. Between the trimmed V and J ends, which lost 2 bases and 0 bases, there was a span of 12 bases. The CDR3 reads CASSLFTPPSTDTQYF. The CDR3, as DNA: TGTGCCAGCAGTTTATTTACACCACCTAGCACAGATACGCAGTATTTT.

This clonotype occurred many times. CDR3 nucleotide sequence: TGTGCCAGCAGCTTAGATGCGTCAAGTCTTCAGAACACCGGGGAGCTGTTTTTT. Residues: CASSLDASSLQNTGELFF. The V and J genes are TRBV11-2 and TRBJ2-2; the D is unclear. Germline CDR1 and CDR2: SGHAT and FQNNGV. Trimming removed 0 bases at V and 1 base at J, with 15 bases between. The CDR3 runs 18 residues.

This clonotype has at least ten counts. J is TRBJ2-2 and V is TRBV6-5; 7 bases fit TRBD1. CDR1 and CDR2 (germline): MNHEY, SVGAGI. V lost 8 bases and J lost 3; bases outside the gene matches: 6. CDR3 length: 14 residues. The CDR3 protein is CASGNRGYTGELFF. For the CDR3, the DNA is TGTGCCAGCGGTAACAGGGGTTACACCGGGGAGCTGTTTTTT.

At least ten counts were recorded for this clonotype. The gene calls are TRBV12-3 or TRBV12-4 and TRBJ2-1; 7 bases align to TRBD2. This CDR3 comprises 14 residues. After removal of 6 bases from V and 4 bases from J, the junction contained 6 bases not matched to a gene. The CDR3 reads CASSQGTMYNEQFF. In DNA form, the CDR3 reads TGTGCCAGCAGCCAAGGGACTATGTACAATGAGCAGTTCTTC.

This clonotype was seen many times. This chain connects TRBV5-1 to TRBJ2-5; D is perhaps TRBD1 (5 bases). V was trimmed by 0 bases and J by 5 bases, leaving 14 bases between them. Germline CDR1 is SGHRS and CDR2 is YFSETQ. This CDR3 has 15 residues. The CDR3 region is CASSLGNSGSETQYF. The DNA of the CDR3 is TGCGCCAGCAGCTTGGGGAACTCAGGGTCGGAGACCCAGTACTTC.

The sample holds many counts of this clonotype. V gene TRBV10-3 combines with J gene TRBJ1-5; weak D call: TRBD1 (5 bases). Trimming removed 6 bases at V and 6 bases at J, with 15 bases between. Germline CDR1 reads ENHRY; CDR2 reads SYGVKD. CDR3 length: 14 amino acids. CDR3 protein: CAISDSGGSQPQHF. The CDR3 region has the DNA TGTGCCATCAGCGACTCGGGGGGTAGTCAGCCCCAGCATTTT.

The table lists this clonotype with many counts. V gene TRBV27 combines with J gene TRBJ2-6; D is unclear. The V gene lost 5 bases and the J gene lost 0 bases, with 5 bases spanning the gap. The germline CDR1 and CDR2 sequences are MNHEY and SMNVEV (reference sequence). The CDR3 is made up of 14 amino acids. DNA for the CDR3: TGTGCCAGCAGTCTTTTCTCTGGGGCCAACGTCCTGACTTTC. Protein product: CASSLFSGANVLTF.

This clonotype turned up a few times. The genes are TRBV7-2 and TRBJ2-1, with TRBD2 matching 7 bases. Trimming removed 2 bases from V and 5 bases from J; junction bases left unmatched: 6. This CDR3 is 15 amino acids long. Germline lookup yields CDR1 SGHTA and CDR2 FQGNSA. The CDR3 nucleotides are TGTGCCAGCAGCTTATTGGCTAGCGGCAACAATGAGCAGTTCTTC. It codes for CASSLLASGNNEQFF.

In this sample, this clonotype turned up many times. The gene calls are TRBV5-1 and TRBJ2-7; D is ambiguous. This CDR3 is 16 amino acids long. Between the trimmed V and J ends, which lost 3 bases and 0 bases, there was a span of 16 bases. Germline lookup yields CDR1 SGHRS and CDR2 YFSETQ. The CDR3 spells CASSSKGETASYEQYF. CDR3 coding DNA: TGCGCCAGCAGCTCCAAAGGCGAGACGGCCTCCTACGAGCAGTACTTC. The variable domain in full, with the rest retrieved from reference TRBV5-1 and TRBJ2-7, is KAGVTQTPRYLIKTRGQQVTLSCSPISGHRSVSWYQQTPGQGLQFLFEYFSETQRNKGNFPGRFSGRQFSNSRSEMNVSTLELGDSALYLCASSSKGETASYEQYFGPGTRLTVT.

This clonotype was counted many times. This chain connects TRBV28 to TRBJ1-1; D is ambiguous. Germline CDR1 reads MDHEN; CDR2 reads SYDVKM. This CDR3 region has 15 residues. Deletions cut 5 bases from V and 1 base from J, with 14 bases between. CDR3 nucleotides: TGTGCCAGCAGTGCCCCCACGGCGGGGAACACTGAAGCTTTCTTT. This codes for CASSAPTAGNTEAFF.

The table lists this clonotype with many counts. The gene calls are TRBV28 and TRBJ1-4; TRBD1 is a possible D gene (5 bases). CDR1 is MDHEN, CDR2 SYDVKM, per germline. V gave up 5 bases and J gave up 7 bases, with 20 bases separating them. There are 16 residues in the CDR3. The CDR3 sequence: CASSQPRATRVEKLFF. The CDR3 nucleotides read TGTGCCAGCAGTCAGCCCCGGGCCACCAGGGTTGAAAAACTGTTTTTT.

The table lists this clonotype with a few counts. The chain recombines TRBV7-2 with TRBJ1-6, with D maybe TRBD1 (6 bases). The CDR3 is made up of 16 amino acids. Deletions cut 4 bases from V and 10 bases from J, with 20 bases between. The germline V gene has CDR1 SGHTA and CDR2 FQGNSA. The DNA for the CDR3 is TGTGCCAGCAGCTCCTCGTGGGGTGCAGGGGCCTCACCCCTCCACTTT. Translation: CASSSSWGAGASPLHF.

This clonotype was observed many times. The chain employs TRBV19 and TRBJ2-3; 9 bases are shared with TRBD1. J was trimmed by 1 base and V by 6 bases; bases with no gene match: 8. Germline V lookup: CDR1 LNHDA, CDR2 SQIVND (reference sequence). CDR3 length equals 16 residues. The CDR3 nucleotides read TGTGCCAGTAGCCCAAGACAGGGGGGCCGCACAGATACGCAGTATTTT. It codes for CASSPRQGGRTDTQYF.

This clonotype was seen repeatedly, ten times or more. The chain uses TRBV5-1 and TRBJ1-2; D is undetermined. This CDR3 has 16 residues. V was cut by 0 bases and J by 0 bases, with 12 bases left in between. Germline assignment: CDR1 SGHRS and CDR2 YFSETQ. The CDR3 loop is CASSLEAPRANYGYTF. CDR3 bases: TGCGCCAGCAGCTTGGAGGCTCCACGAGCTAACTATGGCTACACCTTC. Variable domain in full (rest from reference TRBV5-1 and TRBJ1-2): KAGVTQTPRYLIKTRGQQVTLSCSPISGHRSVSWYQQTPGQGLQFLFEYFSETQRNKGNFPGRFSGRQFSNSRSEMNVSTLELGDSALYLCASSLEAPRANYGYTFGSGTRLTVV.

This clonotype showed up just a few times. The rearrangement links TRBV20-1 to TRBJ1-1, with TRBD1 matching 8 bases. V dropped 5 bases and J dropped 2; count of bases not matched to a gene: 7. CDR3 length: 14 amino acids. Germline V gives CDR1 DFQATT, CDR2 SNEGSKA (reference sequence). The CDR3 reads CSASQGAGNTEAFF. The CDR3 DNA follows: TGCAGTGCTTCCCAGGGGGCTGGAAACACTGAAGCTTTCTTT.

This clonotype was detected ten times or more. The chain is built from TRBV5-1 and TRBJ2-1, with TRBD2 matching 10 bases. Germline CDR1 and CDR2: SGHRS and YFSETQ. V lost 1 base, J lost 9 bases, and 7 bases stayed unmatched. CDR3 length: 15 amino acids. The CDR3 protein is CASSLSGGGNGEQFF. CDR3 sequence (DNA): TGCGCCAGCAGCTTGAGCGGGGGGGGAAACGGTGAGCAGTTCTTC.